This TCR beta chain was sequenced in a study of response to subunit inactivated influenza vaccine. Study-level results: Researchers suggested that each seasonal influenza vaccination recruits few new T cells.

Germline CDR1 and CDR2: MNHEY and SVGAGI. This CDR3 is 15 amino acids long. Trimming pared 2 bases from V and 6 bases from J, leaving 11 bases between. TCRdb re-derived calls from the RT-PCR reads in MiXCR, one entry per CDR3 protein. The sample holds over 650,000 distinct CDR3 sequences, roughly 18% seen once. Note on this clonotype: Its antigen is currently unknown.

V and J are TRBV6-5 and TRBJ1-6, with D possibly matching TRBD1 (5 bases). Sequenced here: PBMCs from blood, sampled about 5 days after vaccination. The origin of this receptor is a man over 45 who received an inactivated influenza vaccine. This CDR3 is CASSYGREINSPLHF. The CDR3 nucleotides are TGTGCCAGCAGTTACGGCAGGGAAATTAATTCACCCCTCCACTTT.